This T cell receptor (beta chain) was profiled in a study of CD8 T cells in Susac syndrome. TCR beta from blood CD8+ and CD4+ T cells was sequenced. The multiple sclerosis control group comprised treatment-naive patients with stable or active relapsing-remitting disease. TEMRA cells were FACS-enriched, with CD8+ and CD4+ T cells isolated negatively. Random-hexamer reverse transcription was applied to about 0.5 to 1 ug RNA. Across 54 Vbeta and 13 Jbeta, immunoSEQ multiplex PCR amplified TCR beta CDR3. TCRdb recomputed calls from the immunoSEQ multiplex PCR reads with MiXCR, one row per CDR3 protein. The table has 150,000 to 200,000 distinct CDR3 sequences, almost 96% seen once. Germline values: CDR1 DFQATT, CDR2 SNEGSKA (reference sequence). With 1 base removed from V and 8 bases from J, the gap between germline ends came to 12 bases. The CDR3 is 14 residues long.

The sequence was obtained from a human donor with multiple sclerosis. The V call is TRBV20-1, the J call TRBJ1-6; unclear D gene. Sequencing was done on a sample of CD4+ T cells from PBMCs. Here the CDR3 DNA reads TGCAGTGCTAGAGCAACCGTACGTGATTCACCCCTCCACTTT. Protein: CSARATVRDSPLHF.